A selection of T cell receptor beta chains follows, all from one sample in a study of cytomegalovirus exposure and HLA in healthy donors. Method: immunoSEQ multiplex PCR; TCRdb's copy keeps in-frame clones and lacks some. The profile shows about 280,000 clones, approximately 90% of them singletons. The sequenced sample consisted of PBMCs. Receptors were obtained from a woman aged 18-29 years in good health and CMV-seronegative. Both conserved end residues are part of each CDR3. The D gene is left open where the match is weak. Rows give clone size only sometimes, using once, few, many, or a class for an expanded clone.

>NA|NA|TRBJ2-2|TRBV6-6
CASSYPADPSHGELFF
TGTGCCAGCAGTTACCCGGCTGATCCTAGTCACGGGGAGCTGTTTTTT
>TRBD2|NA|TRBJ2-1|TRBV4-2
CASSQGGGGLWDEQFF
TGTGCCAGCAGCCAAGGGGGCGGGGGGCTTTGGGATGAGCAGTTCTTC
>NA|NA|TRBJ2-1|TRBV4-1
CASSQGDSIRGPLGHEQFF
TGCGCCAGCAGCCAAGGGGATAGCATAAGGGGTCCTCTAGGCCATGAGCAGTTCTTC
>TRBD1|NA|TRBJ1-4|TRBV10-3
CATNPTGGSEKLFF
TGTGCCACCAACCCCACAGGGGGAAGTGAAAAACTGTTTTTT
>TRBD2|once|TRBJ2-1|TRBV6-5
CASSRLAGGHDEQFF
TGTGCCAGCAGTCGACTAGCGGGGGGGCACGATGAGCAGTTCTTC
>NA|once|TRBJ1-3|TRBV11-2
CASSSRRGGNSGNTIYF
TGTGCCAGCAGCTCCCGCCGGGGGGGGAACTCTGGAAACACCATATATTTT
>NA|NA|TRBJ1-3|TRBV9
CASSDGTPTLGSGNTIYF
TGTGCCAGCAGCGACGGGACTCCTACCCTGGGCTCTGGAAACACCATATATTTT
>NA|once|TRBJ2-5|TRBV6-1
CASRVTKVVWTQYF
TGTGCCAGCAGGGTAACAAAAGTGGTCTGGACCCAGTACTTC
>TRBD1|NA|TRBJ1-3|TRBV5-1
CASKVGTGVGNTIYF
TGCGCCAGCAAGGTTGGGACAGGGGTCGGAAACACCATATATTTT
>NA|NA|TRBJ2-7|TRBV5-1
CASSGTGPSYEQYF
TGCGCCAGCAGCGGAACAGGGCCATCCTACGAGCAGTACTTC
>TRBD2|once|TRBJ2-5|TRBV10-1
CASSDGGGAREQYF
TGCGCCAGCAGTGACGGCGGGGGGGCCCGGGAGCAGTACTTC
>NA|once|TRBJ2-1|TRBV27
CASIDLTSPGPYNEQFF
TGTGCCAGCATTGACCTCACTAGCCCCGGGCCCTACAATGAGCAGTTCTTC
>NA|NA|TRBJ1-5|TRBV2
CASSEPTGSNQPQHF
TGTGCCAGCAGTGAACCCACAGGGAGCAATCAGCCCCAGCATTTT
>NA|NA|TRBJ2-6|TRBV5-1
CASSLALSGANVLTF
TGCGCCAGCAGCTTGGCCCTCTCTGGGGCCAACGTCCTGACTTTC
>NA|few|TRBJ1-2|TRBV7-9
CASSSKSTADFNYGYTF
TGTGCCAGCAGCTCCAAGTCGACAGCCGACTTTAACTATGGCTACACCTTC
>TRBD1|NA|TRBJ1-1|TRBV2
CASRRTGPLNTEAFF
TGTGCCAGCAGAAGGACAGGACCTTTGAACACTGAAGCTTTCTTT
>TRBD2|NA|TRBJ2-7|TRBV9
CASSAGLADYEQYF
TGTGCCAGCAGCGCCGGACTAGCGGACTACGAGCAGTACTTC
>NA|NA|TRBJ2-7|TRBV5-1
CASSSSYEQYF
TGCGCCAGCAGCTCTTCCTACGAGCAGTACTTC
>NA|NA|TRBJ1-2|TRBV6-1
CASSAGVANYGYTF
TGTGCCAGCAGTGCAGGGGTGGCTAACTATGGCTACACCTTC
>NA|NA|TRBJ2-7|TRBV25-1
CASRAVTYEQYF
TGTGCCAGCAGGGCGGTAACCTACGAGCAGTACTTC
>TRBD1|NA|TRBJ2-5|TRBV5-1
CASSEGTVDQRETQYF
TGCGCCAGCAGCGAGGGGACAGTCGATCAGCGGGAGACCCAGTACTTC
>TRBD2|NA|TRBJ2-1|TRBV5-4
CASSFGLAGGLGEQFF
TGTGCCAGCAGCTTCGGGCTAGCGGGGGGGCTAGGTGAGCAGTTCTTC
>TRBD1|NA|TRBJ2-7|TRBV29-1
CSADGTDSYEQYF
TGCAGCGCCGACGGGACAGACTCCTACGAGCAGTACTTC
>TRBD1|once|TRBJ2-5|TRBV9
CASSVATGGSWEQYF
TGTGCCAGCAGCGTAGCTACAGGGGGCTCGTGGGAGCAGTACTTC
>NA|NA|TRBJ2-3|TRBV7-6
CASSFYADTQYF
TGTGCCAGCAGCTTCTACGCAGATACGCAGTATTTT
>TRBD2|NA|TRBJ2-1|TRBV7-6
CASSVIGTSGGAPYNEQFF
TGTGCCAGCAGCGTTATTGGGACTAGCGGGGGCGCCCCCTACAATGAGCAGTTCTTC
>NA|NA|TRBJ2-2|TRBV28
CASTTAGRQDTGELFF
TGTGCCAGCACCACTGCTGGGAGACAGGACACCGGGGAGCTGTTTTTT
>NA|once|TRBJ2-1|TRBV27
CASSLTTRGLYNEQFF
TGTGCCAGCAGTTTAACGACGCGGGGTCTCTACAATGAGCAGTTCTTC
>TRBD1|NA|TRBJ2-3|TRBV6-6
CASSEDRVRGDTQYF
TGTGCCAGCAGCGAGGACAGGGTTCGCGGAGATACGCAGTATTTT
>TRBD1|NA|TRBJ1-2|TRBV5-1
CASSRTGGLEPYGYTF
TGCGCCAGCAGCCGGACAGGGGGCCTTGAGCCCTATGGCTACACCTTC
>NA|NA|TRBJ2-7|TRBV6-6
CASTSGGGYEQYF
TGTGCCAGCACCTCAGGGGGAGGCTACGAGCAGTACTTC
>NA|NA|TRBJ1-6|TRBV10-1
CASSEGSSYNSPLHF
TGCGCCAGCAGTGAAGGGAGCTCCTATAATTCACCCCTCCACTTT
>NA|once|TRBJ2-7|TRBV7-9
CASRRVTGYEQYF
TGTGCCAGCAGGCGTGTAACAGGGTACGAGCAGTACTTC
>TRBD1|NA|TRBJ1-2|TRBV19
CASNPDRGHGYTF
TGTGCCAGTAACCCCGACAGGGGCCATGGCTACACCTTC
>TRBD1|NA|TRBJ1-1|TRBV29-1
CSVSGTGAIEAFF
TGCAGCGTTTCCGGGACAGGGGCTATCGAAGCTTTCTTT
>TRBD2|NA|TRBJ2-3|TRBV9
CASSVVLAGGPDTQYF
TGTGCCAGCAGCGTAGTTTTAGCGGGGGGCCCAGATACGCAGTATTTT
>TRBD1|NA|TRBJ2-5|TRBV5-1
CASSSAGGGEETQYF
TGCGCCAGCAGCTCAGCAGGGGGCGGAGAAGAGACCCAGTACTTC
>TRBD1|once|TRBJ1-1|TRBV13
CASSDPTGGRGDTEAFF
TGTGCCAGCAGCGACCCGACAGGGGGAAGAGGGGACACTGAAGCTTTCTTT
>NA|NA|TRBJ1-2|TRBV7-9
CASSFNRLGGVDSYGYTF
TGTGCCAGCAGCTTTAACCGGTTGGGAGGGGTCGACAGCTATGGCTACACCTTC
>NA|NA|TRBJ2-2|TRBV13
CASIHTAGTRGLTGGLFF
TGTGCCAGCATCCACACTGCGGGGACCCGCGGTCTCACCGGGGGGCTGTTTTTT
>TRBD1|NA|TRBJ2-1|TRBV18
CASSPRGTGDNEQFF
TGTGCCAGCTCACCACGCGGGACAGGGGATAATGAGCAGTTCTTC
>TRBD1|NA|TRBJ1-4|TRBV9
CASSVATGRGVNEKLFF
TGTGCCAGCAGCGTAGCAACGGGCAGGGGGGTTAATGAAAAACTGTTTTTT
>NA|few|TRBJ1-1|TRBV7-6
CASSLDVVQRAFF
TGTGCCAGCAGCTTAGACGTGGTCCAGCGGGCTTTCTTT
>NA|NA|TRBJ1-1|TRBV5-6
CASSLNMNTEAFF
TGTGCCAGCAGCTTGAACATGAACACTGAAGCTTTCTTT
>NA|NA|TRBJ1-3|TRBV29-1
CSVTPPGTSSGNTIYF
TGCAGCGTCACCCCCCCGGGCACTAGCTCTGGAAACACCATATATTTT
>TRBD1|NA|TRBJ1-6|TRBV27
CARTTGMNSPLHF
TGTGCCAGGACGACAGGGATGAATTCACCCCTCCACTTT
>NA|NA|TRBJ2-5|TRBV15
CATSRAREETQYF
TGTGCCACCAGCAGAGCGAGGGAAGAGACCCAGTACTTC
>NA|NA|TRBJ2-6|TRBV6-1
CASSESFSGANVLTF
TGTGCCAGCAGTGAGTCGTTCTCTGGGGCCAACGTCCTGACTTTC